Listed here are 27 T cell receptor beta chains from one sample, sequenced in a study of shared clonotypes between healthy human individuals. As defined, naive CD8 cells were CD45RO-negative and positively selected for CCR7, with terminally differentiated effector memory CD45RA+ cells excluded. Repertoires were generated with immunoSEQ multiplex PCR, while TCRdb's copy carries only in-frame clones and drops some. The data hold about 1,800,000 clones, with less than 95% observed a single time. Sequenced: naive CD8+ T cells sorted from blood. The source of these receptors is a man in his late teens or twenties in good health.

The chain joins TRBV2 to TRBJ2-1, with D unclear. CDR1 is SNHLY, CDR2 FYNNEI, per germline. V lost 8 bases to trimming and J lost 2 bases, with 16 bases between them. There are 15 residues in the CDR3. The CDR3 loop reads CASSQRVGPYNEQFF. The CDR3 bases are TGTGCCAGCTCTCAACGGGTGGGCCCCTACAATGAGCAGTTCTTC.

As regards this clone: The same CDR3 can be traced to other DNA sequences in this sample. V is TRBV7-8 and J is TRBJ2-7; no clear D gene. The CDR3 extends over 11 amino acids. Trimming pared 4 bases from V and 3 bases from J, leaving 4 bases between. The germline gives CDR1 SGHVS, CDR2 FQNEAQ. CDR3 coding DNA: TGTGCCAGCAGCTCCATCTACGAGCAGTACTTC. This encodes CASSSIYEQYF. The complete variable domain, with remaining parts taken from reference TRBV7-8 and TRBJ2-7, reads GAGVSQSPRYKVAKRGQDVALRCDPISGHVSLFWYQQALGQGPEFLTYFQNEAQLDKSGLPSDRFFAERPEGSVSTLKIQRTQQEDSAVYLCASSSIYEQYFGPGTRLTVT.

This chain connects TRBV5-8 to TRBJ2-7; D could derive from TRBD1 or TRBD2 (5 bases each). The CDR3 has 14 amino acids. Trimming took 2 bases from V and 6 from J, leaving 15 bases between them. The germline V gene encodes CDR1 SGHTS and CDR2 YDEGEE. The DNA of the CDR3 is TGTGCCAGCAGCTTCGGGACCATCACGGGCGAGCAGTACTTC. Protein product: CASSFGTITGEQYF.

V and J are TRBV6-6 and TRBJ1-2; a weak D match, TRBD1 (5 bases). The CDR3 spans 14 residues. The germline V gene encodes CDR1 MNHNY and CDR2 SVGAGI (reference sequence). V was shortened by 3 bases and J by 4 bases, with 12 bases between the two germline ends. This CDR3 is CASSYQQESYGYTF. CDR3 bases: TGTGCCAGCAGTTATCAACAGGAGTCCTATGGCTACACCTTC.

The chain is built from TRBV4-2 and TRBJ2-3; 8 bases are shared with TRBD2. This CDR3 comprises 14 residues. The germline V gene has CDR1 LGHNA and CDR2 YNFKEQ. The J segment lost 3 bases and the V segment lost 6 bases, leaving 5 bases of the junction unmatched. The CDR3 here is CASRSSGVTDTQYF. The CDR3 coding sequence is TGTGCCAGCAGAAGTAGCGGGGTAACAGATACGCAGTATTTT.

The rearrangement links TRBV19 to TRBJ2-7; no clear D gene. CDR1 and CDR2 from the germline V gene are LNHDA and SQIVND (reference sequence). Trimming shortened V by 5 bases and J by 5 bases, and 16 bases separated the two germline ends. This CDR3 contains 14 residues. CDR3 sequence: CASSPDWGIDEQYF. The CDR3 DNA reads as TGTGCCAGTAGTCCTGACTGGGGAATTGACGAGCAGTACTTC.

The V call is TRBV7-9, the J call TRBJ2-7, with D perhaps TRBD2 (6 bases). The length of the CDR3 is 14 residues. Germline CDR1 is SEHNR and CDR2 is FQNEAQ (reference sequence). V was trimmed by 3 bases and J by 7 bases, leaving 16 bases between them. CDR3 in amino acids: CASSFPTSRGEQYF. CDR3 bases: TGTGCCAGCAGCTTCCCCACTAGCCGTGGGGAGCAGTACTTC.

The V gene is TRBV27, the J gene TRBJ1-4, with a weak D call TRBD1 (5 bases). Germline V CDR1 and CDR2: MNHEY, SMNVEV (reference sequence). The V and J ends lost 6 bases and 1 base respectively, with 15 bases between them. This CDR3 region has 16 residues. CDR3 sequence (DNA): TGTGCCAGCAGCTTCGGGACGGGTTTAACTAATGAAAAACTGTTTTTT. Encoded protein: CASSFGTGLTNEKLFF.

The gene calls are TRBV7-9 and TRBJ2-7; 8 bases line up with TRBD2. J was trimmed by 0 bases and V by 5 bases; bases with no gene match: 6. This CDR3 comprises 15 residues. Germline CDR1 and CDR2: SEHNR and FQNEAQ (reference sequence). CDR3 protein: CASSTEREPSYEQYF. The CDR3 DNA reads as TGTGCCAGCAGCACAGAGCGGGAGCCCTCCTACGAGCAGTACTTC.

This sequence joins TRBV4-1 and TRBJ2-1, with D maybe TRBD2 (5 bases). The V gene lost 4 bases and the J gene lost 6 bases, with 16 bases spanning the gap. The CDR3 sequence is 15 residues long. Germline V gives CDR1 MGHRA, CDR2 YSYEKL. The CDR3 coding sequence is TGCGCCAGCAGCCCAAGAATTACTAGTGTCAATGAGCAGTTCTTC. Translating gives CASSPRITSVNEQFF.

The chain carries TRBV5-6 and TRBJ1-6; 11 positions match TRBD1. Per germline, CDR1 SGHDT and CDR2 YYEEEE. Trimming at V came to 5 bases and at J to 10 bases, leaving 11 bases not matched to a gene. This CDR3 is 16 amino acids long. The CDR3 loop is CASSWTGGGGRSPLHF. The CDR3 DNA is TGTGCCAGCAGTTGGACAGGGGGCGGAGGAAGGTCACCCCTCCACTTT.

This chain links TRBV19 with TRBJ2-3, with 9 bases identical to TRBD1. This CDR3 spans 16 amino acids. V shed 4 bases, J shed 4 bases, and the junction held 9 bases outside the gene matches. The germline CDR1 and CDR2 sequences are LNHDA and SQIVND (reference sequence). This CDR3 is CASSSRDRVRADTQYF. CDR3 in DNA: TGTGCCAGTAGTAGCCGGGACAGGGTCCGAGCAGATACGCAGTATTTT.

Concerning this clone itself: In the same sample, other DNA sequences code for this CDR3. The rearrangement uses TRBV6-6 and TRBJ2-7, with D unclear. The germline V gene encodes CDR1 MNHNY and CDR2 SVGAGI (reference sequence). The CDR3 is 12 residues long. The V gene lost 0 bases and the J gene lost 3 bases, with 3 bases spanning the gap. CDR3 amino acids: CASSYSLYEQYF. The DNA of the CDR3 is TGTGCCAGCAGTTACTCACTCTACGAGCAGTACTTC.

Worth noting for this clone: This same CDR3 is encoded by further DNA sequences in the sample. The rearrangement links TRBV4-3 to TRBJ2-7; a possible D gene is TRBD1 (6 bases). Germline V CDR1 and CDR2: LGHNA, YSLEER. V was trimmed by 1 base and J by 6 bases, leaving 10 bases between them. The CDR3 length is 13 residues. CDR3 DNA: TGCGCCAGCAGCCAAGGGGGCAGGGGCGAGCAGTACTTC. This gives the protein CASSQGGRGEQYF.

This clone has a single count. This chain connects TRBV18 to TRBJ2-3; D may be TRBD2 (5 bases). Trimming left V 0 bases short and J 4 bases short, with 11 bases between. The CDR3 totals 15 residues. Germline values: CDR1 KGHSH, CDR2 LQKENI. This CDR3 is CASSPPRGPSDTQYF. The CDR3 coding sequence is TGTGCCAGCTCACCACCGAGAGGGCCATCAGATACGCAGTATTTT.

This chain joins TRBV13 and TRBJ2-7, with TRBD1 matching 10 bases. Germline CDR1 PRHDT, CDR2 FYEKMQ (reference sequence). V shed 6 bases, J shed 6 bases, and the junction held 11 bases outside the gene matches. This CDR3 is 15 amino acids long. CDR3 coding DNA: TGTGCCAGCAGTCCAGCCGGGACAGGGGATCGCGAGCAGTACTTC. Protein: CASSPAGTGDREQYF.

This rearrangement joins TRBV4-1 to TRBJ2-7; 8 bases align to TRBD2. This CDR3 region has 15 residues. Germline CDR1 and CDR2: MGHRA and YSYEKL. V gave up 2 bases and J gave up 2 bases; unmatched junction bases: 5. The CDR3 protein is CASSQKAGATYEQYF. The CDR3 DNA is TGCGCCAGCAGCCAAAAAGCGGGAGCGACCTACGAGCAGTACTTC.

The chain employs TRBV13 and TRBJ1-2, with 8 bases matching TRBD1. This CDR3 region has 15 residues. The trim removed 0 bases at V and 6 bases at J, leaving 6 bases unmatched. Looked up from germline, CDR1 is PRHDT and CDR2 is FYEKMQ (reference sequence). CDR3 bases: TGTGCCAGCAGCTTAGGGGGGACAGGCGGTAATGGCTACACCTTC. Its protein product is CASSLGGTGGNGYTF.

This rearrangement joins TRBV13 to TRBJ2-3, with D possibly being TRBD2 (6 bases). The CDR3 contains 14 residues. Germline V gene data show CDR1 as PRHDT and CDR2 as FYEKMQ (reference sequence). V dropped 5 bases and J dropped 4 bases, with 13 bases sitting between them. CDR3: CASSPGRLADTQYF. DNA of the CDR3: TGTGCCAGCAGCCCGGGTAGACTAGCAGATACGCAGTATTTT. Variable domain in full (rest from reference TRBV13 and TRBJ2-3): AAGVIQSPRHLIKEKRETATLKCYPIPRHDTVYWYQQGPGQDPQFLISFYEKMQSDKGSIPDRFSAQQFSDYHSELNMSSLELGDSALYFCASSPGRLADTQYFGPGTRLTVL.

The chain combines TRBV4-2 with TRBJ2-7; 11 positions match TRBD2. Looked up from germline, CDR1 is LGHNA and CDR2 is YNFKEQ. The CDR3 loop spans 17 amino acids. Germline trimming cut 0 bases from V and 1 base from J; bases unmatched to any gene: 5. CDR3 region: CASSQDPLAGESYEQYF. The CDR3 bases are TGTGCCAGCAGCCAAGACCCACTAGCGGGGGAGTCCTACGAGCAGTACTTC.

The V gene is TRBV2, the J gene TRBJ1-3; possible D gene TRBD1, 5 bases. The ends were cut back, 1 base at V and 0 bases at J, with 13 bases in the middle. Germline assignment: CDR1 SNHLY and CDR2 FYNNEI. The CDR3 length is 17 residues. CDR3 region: CASSEEGREGSGNTIYF. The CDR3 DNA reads TGTGCCAGCAGTGAAGAGGGACGCGAGGGCTCTGGAAACACCATATATTTT.

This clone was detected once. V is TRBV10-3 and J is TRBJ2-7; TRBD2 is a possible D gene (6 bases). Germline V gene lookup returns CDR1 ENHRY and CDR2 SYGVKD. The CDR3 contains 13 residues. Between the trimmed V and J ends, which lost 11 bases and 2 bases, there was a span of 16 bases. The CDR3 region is CALLNSGTYEQYF. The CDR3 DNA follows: TGTGCCCTACTCAATAGCGGAACCTACGAGCAGTACTTC.

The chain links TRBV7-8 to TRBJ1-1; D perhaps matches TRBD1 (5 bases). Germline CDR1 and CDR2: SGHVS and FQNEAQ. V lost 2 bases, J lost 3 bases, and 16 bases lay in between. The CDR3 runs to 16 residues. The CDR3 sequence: CASSLLDPGPYTEAFF. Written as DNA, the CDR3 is TGTGCCAGCAGCTTATTAGACCCAGGGCCATACACTGAAGCTTTCTTT.

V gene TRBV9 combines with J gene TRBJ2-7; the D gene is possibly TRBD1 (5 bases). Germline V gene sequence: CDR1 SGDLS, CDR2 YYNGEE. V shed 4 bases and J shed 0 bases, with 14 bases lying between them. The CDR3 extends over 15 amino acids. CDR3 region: CASSPNRSPSYEQYF. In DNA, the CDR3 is TGTGCCAGCAGCCCTAACAGGTCTCCCTCCTACGAGCAGTACTTC.

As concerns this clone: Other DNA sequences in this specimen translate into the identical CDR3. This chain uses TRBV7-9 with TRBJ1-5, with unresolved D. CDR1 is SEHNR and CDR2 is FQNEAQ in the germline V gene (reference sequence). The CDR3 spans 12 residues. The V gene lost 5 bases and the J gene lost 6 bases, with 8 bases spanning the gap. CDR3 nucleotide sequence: TGTGCCAGCAGCCCCCTCGGTCAGCCCCAGCATTTT. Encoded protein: CASSPLGQPQHF.

The CDR3 nucleotides read TGTGCCAGCATTACTCGACAAACTGAGCAGTTCTTC. Translation: CASITRQTEQFF. The genes are TRBV6-5 and TRBJ2-1; D ambiguous. Germline assignment: CDR1 MNHEY and CDR2 SVGAGI. V lost 7 bases to trimming and J lost 9 bases, with 13 bases between them. CDR3 length: 12 residues.

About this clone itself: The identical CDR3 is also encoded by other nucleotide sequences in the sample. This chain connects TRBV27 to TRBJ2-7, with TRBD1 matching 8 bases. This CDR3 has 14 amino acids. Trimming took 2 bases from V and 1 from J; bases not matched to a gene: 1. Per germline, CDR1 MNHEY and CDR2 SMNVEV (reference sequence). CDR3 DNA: TGTGCCAGCAGTTTAACAGGGGGTTCCTACGAGCAGTACTTC. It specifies CASSLTGGSYEQYF.